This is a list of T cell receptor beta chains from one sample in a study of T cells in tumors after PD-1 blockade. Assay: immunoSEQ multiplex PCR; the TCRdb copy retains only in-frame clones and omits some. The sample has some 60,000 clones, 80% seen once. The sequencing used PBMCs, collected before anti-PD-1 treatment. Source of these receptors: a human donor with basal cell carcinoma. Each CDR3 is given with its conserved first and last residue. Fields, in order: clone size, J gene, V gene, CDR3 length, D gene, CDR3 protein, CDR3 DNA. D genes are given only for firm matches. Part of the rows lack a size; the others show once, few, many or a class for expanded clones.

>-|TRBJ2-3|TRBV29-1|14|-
CSVEDGMWVDTQYF
TGCAGCGTTGAAGATGGTATGTGGGTAGATACGCAGTATTTT
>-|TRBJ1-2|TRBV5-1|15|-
CASSLESGYGYGYTF
TGCGCCAGCAGCTTGGAATCGGGGTACGGCTATGGCTACACCTTC
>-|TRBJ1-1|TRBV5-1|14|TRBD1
CASSQGTGNTEAFF
TGCGCCAGCAGCCAGGGGACAGGGAACACTGAAGCTTTCTTT
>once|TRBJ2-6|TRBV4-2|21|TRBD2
CASSPLVASGGAGSGANVLTF
TGTGCCAGCAGCCCCCTCGTGGCTAGCGGGGGGGCAGGGTCTGGGGCCAACGTCCTGACTTTC
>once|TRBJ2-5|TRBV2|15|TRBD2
CASIFGLAGGETQYF
TGTGCCAGCATCTTCGGACTAGCGGGGGGAGAGACCCAGTACTTC
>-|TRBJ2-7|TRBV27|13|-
CASSLQGSYEQYF
TGTGCCAGCAGTTTACAGGGATCGTACGAGCAGTACTTC
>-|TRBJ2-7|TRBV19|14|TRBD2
CASSMGGSSYEQYF
TGTGCCAGTAGTATGGGGGGGAGCTCCTACGAGCAGTACTTC
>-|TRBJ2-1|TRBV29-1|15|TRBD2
CSVPPDSGGGVGQFF
TGCAGCGTCCCCCCCGATAGCGGGGGGGGTGTTGGGCAGTTCTTC
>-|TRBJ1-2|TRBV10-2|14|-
CASSPVTLGYGYTF
TGCGCCAGCAGTCCGGTCACGTTGGGCTATGGCTACACCTTC
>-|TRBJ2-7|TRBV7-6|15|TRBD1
CASSYGQASSYEQYF
TGTGCCAGCAGCTACGGACAGGCGAGCTCCTACGAGCAGTACTTC
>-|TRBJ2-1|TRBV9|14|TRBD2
CASSMGLALAEQFF
TGTGCCAGCAGCATGGGACTAGCCCTGGCTGAGCAGTTCTTC
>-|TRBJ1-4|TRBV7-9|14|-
CASSPLVANEKLFF
TGTGCCAGCAGCCCGCTCGTTGCTAATGAAAAACTGTTTTTT
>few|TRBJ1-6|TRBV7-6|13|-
CASSRGQNSPLHF
TGTGCCAGCAGCCGGGGCCAAAATTCACCCCTCCACTTT